This T cell receptor (beta chain) emerged from a study of T cell repertoires in cytomegalovirus infection. The table lists this clonotype with a few counts. What it binds is not known. General study results and limits: Using cumulative public TCR beta family frequency, the authors identified those who carried CMV together with the relevant HLA. HLA-C-restricted CMV clonotypes gave the most frequent clonotype in two of eight donors.

Trimming cost V 3 bases and J 7 bases, with 19 bases left between them. The CDR3 loop spans 15 amino acids. CDR1 KGHSH and CDR2 LQKENI come from the germline V gene. One entry per CDR3 protein, called by TCRdb with MiXCR from the reads. Of roughly 46,000 distinct CDR3 sequences listed, around 20% are singletons. The sequenced material came from PBMCs, sequenced either directly or after in vitro stimulation (not recorded which). This chain links TRBV18 with TRBJ2-7, with D possibly called TRBD1 or TRBD2 (6 bases each). This clonotype was sampled from a human donor in good health (CMV status not recorded). Some clones in this sample may be carry-over from other donors' samples. The CDR3 region is CASSPPRGQGREQYF. DNA for the CDR3: TGTGCCAGCTCACCCCCCCGGGGGCAGGGACGAGAGCAGTACTTC.